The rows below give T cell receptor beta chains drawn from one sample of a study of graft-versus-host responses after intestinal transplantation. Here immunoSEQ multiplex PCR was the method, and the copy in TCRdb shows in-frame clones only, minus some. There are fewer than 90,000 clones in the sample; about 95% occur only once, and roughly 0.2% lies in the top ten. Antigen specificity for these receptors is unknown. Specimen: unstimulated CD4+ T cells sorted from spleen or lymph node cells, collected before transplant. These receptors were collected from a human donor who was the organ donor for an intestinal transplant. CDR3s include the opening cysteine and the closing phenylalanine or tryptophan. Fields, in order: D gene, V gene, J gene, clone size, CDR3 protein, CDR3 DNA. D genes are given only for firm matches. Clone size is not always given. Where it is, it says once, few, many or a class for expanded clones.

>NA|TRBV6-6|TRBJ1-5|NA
CASTRWGNNQPQHF
TGTGCCAGCACCAGGTGGGGAAACAATCAGCCCCAGCATTTT
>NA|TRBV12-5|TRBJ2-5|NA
CASGLVRSGFGETQYF
TGTGCTAGTGGTTTGGTAAGGTCCGGGTTCGGGGAGACCCAGTACTTC
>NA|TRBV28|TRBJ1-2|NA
CASSITNYGYTF
TGTGCCAGCAGTATCACCAACTATGGCTACACCTTC
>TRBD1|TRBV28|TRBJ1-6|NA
CASSPNGQGLASPLHF
TGTGCCAGCAGTCCGAACGGACAGGGGCTCGCTTCACCCCTCCACTTT
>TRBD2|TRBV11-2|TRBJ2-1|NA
CASSSKASGGPWGEQFF
TGTGCCAGCAGCTCGAAGGCTAGCGGGGGGCCATGGGGTGAGCAGTTCTTC
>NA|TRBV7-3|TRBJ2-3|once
CASSLVGLADSSTDTQYF
TGTGCCAGCAGCTTAGTCGGTTTGGCGGATTCTAGCACAGATACGCAGTATTTT
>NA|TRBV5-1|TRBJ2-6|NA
CASKTNSGANVLTF
TGCGCCAGCAAGACGAACTCTGGGGCCAACGTCCTGACTTTC
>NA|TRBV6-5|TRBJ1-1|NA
CATIPYAENTEAFF
TGTGCCACCATACCGTACGCTGAGAACACTGAAGCTTTCTTT
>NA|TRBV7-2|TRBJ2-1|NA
CASTAWAGNKYNEQFF
TGTGCCAGCACCGCCTGGGCAGGGAATAAGTACAATGAGCAGTTCTTC
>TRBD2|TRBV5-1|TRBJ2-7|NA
CASSYSGGVSYEQYF
TGCGCCAGCAGCTACAGCGGGGGGGTATCCTACGAGCAGTACTTC
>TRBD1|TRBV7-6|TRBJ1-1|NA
CASSSTGTGNTEAFF
TGTGCCAGCAGCTCAACCGGGACAGGGAACACTGAAGCTTTCTTT
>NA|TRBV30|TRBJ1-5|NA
CAWSAGRTGQPQHF
TGTGCCTGGAGTGCTGGGCGGACGGGACAGCCCCAGCATTTT
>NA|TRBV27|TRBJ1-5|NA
CASSPYNQPQHF
TGTGCCAGCAGTCCATACAATCAGCCCCAGCATTTT
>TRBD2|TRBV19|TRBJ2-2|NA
CASSIGLAGGTTGELFF
TGTGCCAGTAGTATTGGACTAGCGGGGGGGACCACCGGGGAGCTGTTTTTT
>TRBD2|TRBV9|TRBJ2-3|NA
CASSVSAGDTDTQYF
TGTGCCAGCAGCGTATCCGCGGGGGATACAGATACGCAGTATTTT
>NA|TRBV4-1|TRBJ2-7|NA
CASSQEMTATYEQYF
TGCGCCAGCAGCCAAGAGATGACAGCCACCTACGAGCAGTACTTC
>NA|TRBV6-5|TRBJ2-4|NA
CASSYPGDTVVNIQYF
TGTGCCAGCAGTTACCCCGGCGACACGGTGGTAAACATTCAGTACTTC
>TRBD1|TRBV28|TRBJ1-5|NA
CASSGTVSNQPQHF
TGTGCCAGCAGCGGGACAGTTAGCAATCAGCCCCAGCATTTT